This is a list of T cell receptor beta chains from one sample in a study of human T cells and chemical hapten exposure. TCRdb passed the RACE reads through MiXCR, listing each CDR3 protein once. The sample contains 35,000 to 50,000 distinct CDR3 sequences, around an eighth of which appear only once. Sequencing used whole blood, obtained in connection with sensitization to the hapten diphenylcyclopropenone (DPC). These receptors originate from a woman in her thirties with alopecia areata. Some clones in this sample may be carry-over from other donors' samples. The CDR3 runs from the conserved cysteine through the conserved F or W. The order of the fields is V gene, clone size, J gene, D gene, CDR3 protein, CDR3 DNA. D genes are given only for firm matches. Clone sizes are given selectively: once, few, many, or a class where the clone is expanded.

>TRBV29-1|many|TRBJ2-5|NA
CSVVGTPQETQYF
TGCAGCGTTGTCGGGACTCCACAAGAGACCCAGTACTTC
>TRBV18|few|TRBJ2-7|TRBD1
CASSPRGQGDEQYF
TGTGCCAGCTCACCAAGAGGACAGGGGGACGAGCAGTACTTC
>TRBV19|many|TRBJ1-5|NA
CASSNRVGSNQPQHF
TGTGCCAGTAGCAATCGCGTTGGTAGCAATCAGCCCCAGCATTTT
>TRBV7-6|few|TRBJ2-7|NA
CARYHEQYF
TGTGCCCGCTACCACGAGCAGTACTTC
>TRBV20-1|many|TRBJ2-1|NA
CSARRPLPQVYNEQFF
TGCAGTGCTAGGAGACCCCTTCCCCAGGTATACAATGAGCAGTTCTTC
>TRBV20-1|once|TRBJ2-3|TRBD2
CSARREGGTQYF
TGCAGTGCTAGACGGGAGGGAGGTACGCAGTATTTT
>TRBV28|many|TRBJ2-5|NA
CASSPRGTWEETQYF
TGTGCCAGCAGTCCCCGGGGTACATGGGAAGAGACCCAGTACTTC
>TRBV5-1|many|TRBJ2-2|NA
CASSFPTGELFF
TGCGCCAGCAGCTTTCCGACCGGGGAGCTGTTTTTT
>TRBV20-1|medium-sized|TRBJ1-2|NA
CSSLLQRSDYGYTF
TGCAGTTCCCTATTACAGAGGAGCGACTATGGCTACACCTTC
>TRBV5-5|many|TRBJ1-2|TRBD1
CASSLARGQGRYGYTF
TGTGCCAGCAGCTTGGCTAGGGGGCAGGGCCGCTATGGCTACACCTTC
>TRBV3-1|many|TRBJ2-3|NA
CASRQEEDTQYF
TGTGCCAGCAGGCAAGAGGAAGATACGCAGTATTTT
>TRBV28|many|TRBJ1-5|NA
CASSLGHRIQPQHF
TGTGCCAGCAGTCTCGGACACCGAATTCAGCCCCAGCATTTT
>TRBV20-1|many|TRBJ1-5|TRBD1
CSARDGGQGRQPQHF
TGCAGTGCTAGAGACGGTGGACAGGGCAGGCAGCCCCAGCATTTT
>TRBV19|few|TRBJ2-2|NA
CASSEESQTGELFF
TGTGCCAGCTCCGAGGAGTCGCAAACCGGGGAGCTGTTTTTT
>TRBV7-2|NA|TRBJ2-1|NA
CASSLIWTVYNEQFF
TGTGCCAGCAGCTTAATCTGGACAGTCTACAATGAGCAGTTCTTC
>TRBV28|NA|TRBJ2-5|TRBD2
CATSIAGVGQETQYF
TGTGCCACCTCTATAGCGGGAGTGGGACAAGAGACCCAGTACTTC
>TRBV29-1|many|TRBJ1-2|NA
CSVVANYGYTF
TGCAGCGTTGTTGCTAACTATGGCTACACCTTC
>TRBV28|NA|TRBJ1-5|NA
CASSFGEQPQHF
TGTGCCAGCAGTTTCGGGGAGCAGCCCCAGCATTTT
>TRBV9|few|TRBJ2-5|TRBD2
CASSVGRAGVETQYF
TGTGCCAGCAGCGTAGGTCGAGCGGGAGTAGAGACCCAGTACTTC
>TRBV11-2|many|TRBJ2-3|NA
CASSLRAGDTQYF
TGTGCCAGCAGCCTCAGAGCAGGGGATACGCAGTATTTT
>TRBV7-2|many|TRBJ2-4|NA
CASSRPEQVGIQYF
TGTGCCAGCAGCCGTCCCGAACAGGTGGGCATTCAGTACTTC
>TRBV20-1|few|TRBJ1-6|NA
CSAGDSPLHF
TGCAGTGCTGGGGATTCACCCCTCCACTTT
>TRBV14|many|TRBJ2-1|NA
CASSFYNEQFF
TGTGCCAGCAGCTTTTACAATGAGCAGTTCTTC
>TRBV29-1|few|TRBJ1-2|TRBD1
CSVERVQGGPPYGYTF
TGCAGCGTTGAAAGAGTACAGGGGGGGCCACCCTATGGCTACACCTTC
>TRBV5-4|NA|TRBJ2-7|TRBD2
CASSSGKRGSYEQYF
TGTGCCAGCAGCTCAGGGAAGCGGGGCTCCTACGAGCAGTACTTC
>TRBV12-3/TRBV12-4|many|TRBJ2-1|TRBD2
CASSAPGLAGDEQFF
TGTGCCAGCAGTGCACCGGGACTAGCGGGAGATGAGCAGTTCTTC
>TRBV19|many|TRBJ2-3|TRBD2
CASSLLAGPSTDTQYF
TGTGCCAGTAGCCTACTAGCGGGTCCCAGCACAGATACGCAGTATTTT
>TRBV28|NA|TRBJ2-1|TRBD2
CASSFESSGSMQFF
TGTGCCAGCAGTTTTGAGTCCAGCGGGAGTATGCAGTTCTTC
>TRBV12-3/TRBV12-4|many|TRBJ2-7|NA
CASSKSQTVIYEQYF
TGTGCCAGCAGCAAAAGCCAGACTGTGATTTACGAGCAGTACTTC
>TRBV5-1|many|TRBJ1-6|NA
CASSSTGGGNSPLHF
TGCGCCAGCAGCTCAACAGGAGGAGGAAATTCACCCCTCCACTTT
>TRBV28|few|TRBJ1-6|NA
CASRKLGTDNSPLHF
TGTGCCAGCAGGAAGCTCGGGACTGATAATTCACCCCTCCACTTT
>TRBV7-9|few|TRBJ2-1|NA
CASSLAPGSNEQFF
TGTGCCAGCAGCTTAGCGCCCGGTTCCAATGAGCAGTTCTTC
>TRBV10-2|NA|TRBJ2-1|TRBD1
CASSEPRQGARYNEQFF
TGCGCCAGCAGTGAGCCCCGACAGGGGGCGAGGTACAATGAGCAGTTCTTC
>TRBV11-2|few|TRBJ2-5|NA
CASSLGVQETQYF
TGTGCCAGCAGCTTAGGGGTCCAAGAGACCCAGTACTTC
>TRBV28|NA|TRBJ1-5|NA
CASSFRSNQPQHF
TGTGCCAGCAGTTTCAGAAGCAATCAGCCCCAGCATTTT
>TRBV28|NA|TRBJ1-5|NA
CASSLPQGGNQPQHF
TGTGCCAGCAGTCTTCCCCAGGGAGGGAATCAGCCCCAGCATTTT
>TRBV7-9|many|TRBJ1-6|NA
CASSLAGWGDSNSPLHF
TGTGCCAGCAGCTTAGCGGGGTGGGGCGACAGCAATTCACCCCTCCACTTT
>TRBV5-3|many|TRBJ1-2|NA
CARSLGKPLAPLYGYTF
TGTGCCAGAAGCTTGGGGAAACCCCTCGCCCCGCTCTATGGCTACACCTTC
>TRBV20-1|once|TRBJ2-7|TRBD2
CSARGLAGAVPLSYEQYF
TGCAGTGCTAGGGGACTAGCGGGAGCCGTTCCTCTCTCCTACGAGCAGTACTTC
>TRBV7-8|many|TRBJ2-1|NA
CASSLLGGLDRDEQFF
TGTGCCAGCAGCCTACTGGGTGGACTTGACCGGGATGAGCAGTTCTTC
>TRBV4-2|many|TRBJ2-1|NA
CASSQARPRSYNEQFF
TGTGCCAGCAGCCAAGCCCGACCTCGCTCCTACAATGAGCAGTTCTTC
>TRBV28|NA|TRBJ1-1|TRBD1
CASSYDRERMNTEAFF
TGTGCCAGCAGTTATGACAGGGAAAGAATGAACACTGAAGCTTTCTTT
>TRBV30|many|TRBJ2-1|NA
CAWSELAVSYNEQFF
TGTGCCTGGAGCGAATTAGCGGTCTCCTACAATGAGCAGTTCTTC
>TRBV6-2/TRBV6-3|many|TRBJ1-2|NA
CASSSRLLLGYTF
TGTGCCAGCAGTTCCCGCCTTCTCCTTGGCTACACCTTC
>TRBV6-6|many|TRBJ2-1|TRBD1
CASSFLRSRGQGGNEQFF
TGTGCCAGCAGTTTTCTCCGATCCCGGGGACAGGGGGGGAATGAGCAGTTCTTC
>TRBV27|few|TRBJ2-3|NA
CTSSLSTADTQYF
TGTACCAGCAGTTTATCGACCGCAGATACGCAGTATTTT
>TRBV7-6|NA|TRBJ2-3|TRBD2
CASSLGTSGSTDTQYF
TGTGCCAGCAGCTTAGGGACTAGCGGCTCCACAGATACGCAGTATTTT